One sample yielded the 20 T cell receptor beta chains listed below, sequenced in a study of T cells in Graves' hyperthyroidism and ophthalmopathy. TCR beta CDR3 regions were amplified from RNA. HTBI primers drove first-round RT-PCR of the TCR CDR3. TCRdb reanalysed the multiplex PCR reads using MiXCR and keeps one entry per CDR3 protein. The table includes about 200,000 distinct CDR3 sequences, approximately 16% detected once. Sample: blood. Receptors were obtained from a woman aged 45-59 years with Graves' hyperthyroidism.

The genes are TRBV20-1 and TRBJ2-7; 12 bases agree with TRBD2. This CDR3 has 13 residues. After removal of 5 bases from V and 3 bases from J, the junction contained 2 bases not matched to a gene. Germline values: CDR1 DFQATT, CDR2 SNEGSKA (reference sequence). CDR3 amino acids: CSAGLAGHYEQYF. CDR3 DNA sequence: TGCAGTGCTGGACTAGCGGGGCACTACGAGCAGTACTTC.

This clonotype showed up just a few times. The V call is TRBV6-5, the J call TRBJ2-1, with 9 bases fitting TRBD2. Germline V CDR1 and CDR2: MNHEY, SVGAGI. The V segment lost 3 bases and the J segment 10 bases; nucleotides outside the gene matches: 4. The CDR3 sequence is 13 residues long. Here the CDR3 reads CASSYGGLAEQFF. Here the CDR3 DNA reads TGTGCCAGCAGTTATGGGGGACTAGCCGAGCAGTTCTTC.

The rearrangement joins TRBV28 to TRBJ2-1, with D possibly being TRBD2 (5 bases). Per germline, CDR1 MDHEN and CDR2 SYDVKM. The V end was cut by 8 bases, the J end by 5 bases, with 16 bases between. This CDR3 is 14 amino acids long. CDR3 in amino acids: CASGWLGENNEQFF. CDR3 nucleotides: TGTGCCAGCGGATGGCTCGGGGAAAACAATGAGCAGTTCTTC.

In its sample, this clonotype was seen a few times. The V and J genes are TRBV20-1 and TRBJ2-1, with TRBD2 identical over 8 bases. The CDR3 has 18 amino acids. The germline CDR1 and CDR2 sequences are DFQATT and SNEGSKA (reference sequence). The DNA for the CDR3 is TGCAGCGCAACTCCCTCGCCCAACCGGGGACTAGGACACAATGAGCAGTTCTTC. Protein product: CSATPSPNRGLGHNEQFF.

Ten or more counts support this clonotype. The gene calls are TRBV2 and TRBJ1-1; D is unclear. The ends were cut back, 5 bases at V and 3 bases at J, with 10 bases in the middle. CDR1 and CDR2 from the germline V gene are SNHLY and FYNNEI. CDR3 length: 13 amino acids. The CDR3 spells CASSYRADTEAFF. CDR3 coding DNA: TGTGCCAGCAGTTATAGGGCGGACACTGAAGCTTTCTTT. Full variable domain (missing parts from reference TRBV2 and TRBJ1-1): EPEVTQTPSHQVTQMGQEVILRCVPISNHLYFYWYRQILGQKVEFLVSFYNNEISEKSEIFDDQFSVERPDGSNFTLKIRSTKLEDSAMYFCASSYRADTEAFFGQGTRLTVV.

The chain couples TRBV20-1 to TRBJ2-3; D unclear. CDR1 and CDR2 (germline): DFQATT, SNEGSKA (reference sequence). V lost 4 bases, J lost 4 bases, and 15 bases lay in between. This CDR3 comprises 14 residues. In nucleotides, the CDR3 is TGCAGTGCTACTCAGGTCGGGTGGGCAGATACGCAGTATTTT. The encoded protein is CSATQVGWADTQYF.

As concerns this clonotype: Just one base apart from a much larger clone, this may be a read error. The chain couples TRBV24-1 to TRBJ2-5; D tentatively reads TRBD1 or TRBD2 (5 bases each). The germline V gene has CDR1 KGHDR and CDR2 SFDVKD. Trimming cost V 5 bases and J 1 base, with 13 bases left between them. The CDR3 length is 15 residues. The CDR3 reads CATSGSGTAQETQYF. CDR3 nucleotides: TGTGCCACCAGTGGTTCCGGGACGGCCCAAGAGACCCAGTACTTC.

This clonotype has a handful of counts. One junction end does not reproduce the germline sequence, and a read error may be involved. The chain uses TRBV9 and TRBJ1-4; D gene unclear. Looked up from germline, CDR1 is SGDLS and CDR2 is YYNGEE. The CDR3 covers 16 residues. The CDR3 DNA reads as TGTGCCAGCAGCGTTCAGCCAGCCGGTAATAATGAGAAACTGTTTTTT. Translated, it gives CASSVQPAGNNEKLFF.

Of note for this clonotype: A read error may be the cause here, since a much bigger clone is one base away. The chain recombines TRBV30 with TRBJ2-7; either TRBD1 or TRBD2 may fit D (6 bases each). The V end lost 0 bases, the J end lost 7 bases, and 13 bases lay between the germline ends. The germline CDR1 and CDR2 sequences are GTSNPN and SVGIG (reference sequence). The CDR3 extends over 13 amino acids. CDR3 nucleotide sequence: TGTGCCTGGAGTGTAGGGGGGAACAATGAGCAGTACTTC. Encoded protein: CAWSVGGNNEQYF.

The sample holds many counts of this clonotype. The rearrangement uses TRBV27 and TRBJ1-1; a weak D match, TRBD1 (6 bases). The germline V gene encodes CDR1 MNHEY and CDR2 SMNVEV (reference sequence). The CDR3 extends over 13 amino acids. Trimming removed 4 bases from V and 2 bases from J, with 8 bases in between. The CDR3 here is CASSSTGNTEAFF. CDR3 in DNA: TGTGCCAGCAGTTCGACAGGAAACACTGAAGCTTTCTTT.

This clonotype has a count of ten or more. The chain joins TRBV7-9 to TRBJ2-1, with D perhaps being TRBD1 or TRBD2 (5 bases each). Trimming took off 5 bases at V and 11 bases at J, with 13 bases between the two ends. The CDR3 has 12 amino acids. Germline V gene data show CDR1 as SEHNR and CDR2 as FQNEAQ (reference sequence). The CDR3 loop is CASSPTGTQQFF. The CDR3 bases are TGTGCCAGCAGCCCCACCGGGACCCAGCAGTTCTTC. Full variable domain (missing parts from reference TRBV7-9 and TRBJ2-1): DTGVSQNPRHKITKRGQNVTFRCDPISEHNRLYWYRQTLGQGPEFLTYFQNEAQLEKSRLLSDRFSAERPKGSFSTLEIQRTEQGDSAMYLCASSPTGTQQFFGPGTRLTVL.

This clonotype was counted only a few times. The chain uses TRBV3-1 and TRBJ1-5, with 9 nucleotides matching TRBD1. V shed 4 bases, J shed 2 bases, and the junction held 9 bases outside the gene matches. The CDR3 covers 17 residues. Germline V lookup: CDR1 LGHDT, CDR2 YNNKEL (reference sequence). The CDR3 loop reads CASSPGQGIVRNQPQHF. The DNA for the CDR3 is TGTGCCAGCAGCCCGGGACAGGGTATAGTTCGCAATCAGCCCCAGCATTTT.

The CDR3 region is CASSSMGYTEAFF. The CDR3 DNA sequence: TGCGCCAGCAGTTCGATGGGCTACACTGAAGCTTTCTTT. The V gene is TRBV5-1, the J gene TRBJ1-1; D gene ambiguous. The CDR3 has 13 residues. CDR1 and CDR2 (germline): SGHRS, YFSETQ. V lost 5 bases to trimming and J lost 3 bases, with 11 bases between them. The complete variable domain, with remaining parts taken from reference TRBV5-1 and TRBJ1-1, reads KAGVTQTPRYLIKTRGQQVTLSCSPISGHRSVSWYQQTPGQGLQFLFEYFSETQRNKGNFPGRFSGRQFSNSRSEMNVSTLELGDSALYLCASSSMGYTEAFFGQGTRLTVV.

The table lists this clonotype with a few counts. The V call is TRBV7-9, the J call TRBJ2-7; D not resolved. Germline V gene lookup returns CDR1 SEHNR and CDR2 FQNEAQ (reference sequence). This CDR3 contains 14 residues. Between the trimmed V and J ends, which lost 5 bases and 0 bases, there was a span of 11 bases. The CDR3 sequence: CASSTRTDSYEQYF. DNA of the CDR3: TGTGCCAGCAGCACCCGGACGGACTCCTACGAGCAGTACTTC. The variable domain in full, with the rest retrieved from reference TRBV7-9 and TRBJ2-7, is DTGVSQNPRHKITKRGQNVTFRCDPISEHNRLYWYRQTLGQGPEFLTYFQNEAQLEKSRLLSDRFSAERPKGSFSTLEIQRTEQGDSAMYLCASSTRTDSYEQYFGPGTRLTVT.

The chain employs TRBV5-1 and TRBJ1-2; D gene ambiguous. Trimming pared 5 bases from V and 1 base from J, leaving 12 bases between. The CDR3 is 14 amino acids. CDR1 is SGHRS, CDR2 YFSETQ, per germline. The CDR3 nucleotides are TGCGCCAGCAGTTCCCTGAGCAATAACTATGGCTACACCTTC. This encodes CASSSLSNNYGYTF.

In this sample, this clonotype turned up many times. J is TRBJ1-2 and V is TRBV28, with 8 positions matching TRBD1. V lost 5 bases and J lost 4; bases outside the gene matches: 12. The CDR3 is made up of 16 amino acids. Germline V lookup: CDR1 MDHEN, CDR2 SYDVKM. This CDR3 is CASSPIAGTGPYGYTF. For the CDR3, the DNA is TGTGCCAGCAGTCCAATCGCCGGGACAGGCCCCTATGGCTACACCTTC.

This clonotype was seen more than once but under ten times. V and J are TRBV19 and TRBJ1-5; TRBD1 aligns across 12 bases. The junction had 7 bases not matched to a gene; V was cut back by 6 bases and J by 7 bases. This CDR3 region has 15 residues. Germline V gene sequence: CDR1 LNHDA, CDR2 SQIVND (reference sequence). CDR3 residues: CASRLGTGGVQPQHF. The CDR3 coding sequence is TGTGCCAGTAGACTCGGGACAGGGGGCGTCCAGCCCCAGCATTTT.

This clonotype was observed at least ten times. The gene calls are TRBV9 and TRBJ1-2; D is uncertain. Germline V gene data show CDR1 as SGDLS and CDR2 as YYNGEE. CDR3 length: 12 amino acids. Deletions cut 0 bases from V and 4 bases from J, with 4 bases between. The CDR3: CASSVDSYGYTF. CDR3 sequence (DNA): TGTGCCAGCAGCGTAGATAGCTATGGCTACACCTTC.

The V call is TRBV4-1, the J call TRBJ2-7; no reliable D call. Germline V lookup: CDR1 MGHRA, CDR2 YSYEKL. V was shortened by 0 bases and J by 0 bases, with 6 bases between the two germline ends. The CDR3 is 14 amino acids. The DNA of the CDR3 is TGCGCCAGCAGCCAAGATGGATTCTCCTACGAGCAGTACTTC. It yields the protein CASSQDGFSYEQYF.

This clonotype was picked up many times. The chain uses TRBV20-1 and TRBJ2-5; 9 bases are a match to TRBD2. The J segment lost 5 bases and the V segment lost 6 bases, leaving 13 bases of the junction unmatched. Germline CDR1 is DFQATT and CDR2 is SNEGSKA (reference sequence). The CDR3 totals 15 residues. The CDR3 DNA sequence: TGCAGTGCCCCACTCTGGCGGGAGGGCCTTGAGACCCAGTACTTC. This sequence encodes CSAPLWREGLETQYF.